A single sample gave rise to the 17 T cell receptor beta chains below, sequenced in a study of blood T cell repertoires in COVID-19. Sequencing used immunoSEQ multiplex PCR; TCRdb keeps in-frame clones, though not all of them. The table lists around 320,000 clones, around 88% of them singletons. Material for sequencing was peripheral blood. These receptors were taken from a woman aged 30 to 39 who had recovered from COVID-19.

This chain uses TRBV7-2 with TRBJ2-7; maybe TRBD1 (5 bases). The V and J ends lost 3 bases and 2 bases respectively, with 11 bases between them. There are 14 residues in the CDR3. Germline CDR1 reads SGHTA; CDR2 reads FQGNSA. In DNA, the CDR3 is TGTGCCAGCAGCTTCTCAGGGTATACCTACGAGCAGTACTTC. Its protein is CASSFSGYTYEQYF.

The chain couples TRBV24-1 to TRBJ2-2; 10 nucleotides match TRBD2. This CDR3 has 17 residues. V gave up 3 bases and J gave up 4 bases; unmatched junction bases: 7. The germline V gene has CDR1 KGHDR and CDR2 SFDVKD. In nucleotides, the CDR3 is TGTGCCACCAGTGATCCCATAGCGGGGGGCTCCACCGGGGAGCTGTTTTTT. Translation gives CATSDPIAGGSTGELFF.

The chain joins TRBV7-9 to TRBJ1-1; 8 bases align to TRBD1. With 3 bases clipped from V and 2 bases from J, the junction kept 2 bases outside the gene matches. Germline CDR1 SEHNR, CDR2 FQNEAQ (reference sequence). This CDR3 comprises 14 residues. The CDR3 loop reads CASSLTGVNTEAFF. CDR3 sequence (DNA): TGTGCCAGCAGCTTGACAGGGGTTAACACTGAAGCTTTCTTT. The whole variable domain, filled in from reference TRBV7-9 and TRBJ1-1, reads DTGVSQNPRHKITKRGQNVTFRCDPISEHNRLYWYRQTLGQGPEFLTYFQNEAQLEKSRLLSDRFSAERPKGSFSTLEIQRTEQGDSAMYLCASSLTGVNTEAFFGQGTRLTVV.

V gene TRBV6-6 combines with J gene TRBJ1-1; a weak D match, TRBD1 (6 bases). CDR1 and CDR2 from the germline V gene are MNHNY and SVGAGI (reference sequence). The CDR3 loop spans 15 amino acids. Trimming left V 2 bases short and J 8 bases short, with 18 bases between. CDR3 coding DNA: TGTGCCAGCAGTTACCCCTTGGGGGGGGCGTTGGAAGCTTTCTTT. Its translation: CASSYPLGGALEAFF.

The chain combines TRBV28 with TRBJ2-7; D not certain. The CDR3 runs 12 residues. V lost 4 bases to trimming and J lost 6 bases, with 10 bases between them. Germline lookup yields CDR1 MDHEN and CDR2 SYDVKM. The CDR3 DNA reads as TGTGCCAGCAGTTCCGGGTCCCGCGAGCAGTACTTC. Translated, it gives CASSSGSREQYF.

The CDR3 DNA reads TGTGCCTGGGGAACTAGTGGAATTTACAATGAGCAGTTCTTC. As protein: CAWGTSGIYNEQFF. This chain joins TRBV30 and TRBJ2-1; a possible D gene is TRBD2 (5 bases). CDR3 length equals 14 residues. Per germline, CDR1 GTSNPN and CDR2 SVGIG (reference sequence). V was clipped by 5 bases and J by 4 bases, with 15 bases between them.

The chain carries TRBV24-1 and TRBJ2-7, with 9 positions matching TRBD1. The length of the CDR3 is 18 residues. Germline-derived CDR1 and CDR2 are KGHDR and SFDVKD. Trimming at V came to 0 bases and at J to 3 bases, leaving 11 bases not matched to a gene. This CDR3 is CATSDLPLTGTGFYEQYF. CDR3 bases: TGTGCCACCAGTGATTTGCCTCTAACCGGGACAGGGTTCTACGAGCAGTACTTC.

The rearrangement links TRBV9 to TRBJ2-7; TRBD1 agrees at 8 bases. The germline V gene has CDR1 SGDLS and CDR2 YYNGEE. This CDR3 has 14 residues. V shed 1 base, J shed 7 bases, and the junction held 7 bases outside the gene matches. DNA for the CDR3: TGTGCCAGCAGCGTAAGACAGGGGCCGGGGGAGCAGTACTTC. It encodes CASSVRQGPGEQYF.

V usage is TRBV7-2 and J usage is TRBJ2-1; 8 bases fit TRBD2. V shed 7 bases, J shed 5 bases, and the junction held 7 bases outside the gene matches. Looked up from germline, CDR1 is SGHTA and CDR2 is FQGNSA. This CDR3 spans 14 amino acids. CDR3 coding DNA: TGTGCCAGCACCCGCGGGGGGCGTCACAATGAGCAGTTCTTC. As protein: CASTRGGRHNEQFF.

The chain recombines TRBV5-4 with TRBJ2-1, with 9 bases aligning to TRBD2. Germline loops: CDR1 SGHNT, CDR2 YYREEE (reference sequence). The CDR3 is 16 residues long. V gave up 3 bases and J gave up 8 bases; unmatched junction bases: 12. Here the CDR3 reads CASSSAGGGLFDEQFF. CDR3 bases: TGTGCCAGCAGCTCGGCGGGGGGGGGCCTTTTCGATGAGCAGTTCTTC. Full variable domain (outside the CDR3, taken from reference TRBV5-4 and TRBJ2-1): ETGVTQSPTHLIKTRGQQVTLRCSSQSGHNTVSWYQQALGQGPQFIFQYYREEENGRGNFPPRFSGLQFPNYSSELNVNALELDDSALYLCASSSAGGGLFDEQFFGPGTRLTVL.

The gene calls are TRBV30 and TRBJ1-1; 10 positions match TRBD1. The CDR3 contains 14 residues. V was clipped by 4 bases and J by 10 bases; unmatched bases: 12. Germline CDR1 reads GTSNPN; CDR2 reads SVGIG (reference sequence). The CDR3 sequence: CAWTVPGQGIRAFF. DNA of the CDR3: TGTGCCTGGACCGTACCGGGACAGGGGATTAGAGCTTTCTTT.

The chain carries TRBV5-5 and TRBJ1-1, with D possibly matching TRBD1 (5 bases). The CDR3 is 16 amino acids. Germline CDR1 SGHKS, CDR2 YYEKEE (reference sequence). V lost 3 bases and J 4 bases, leaving 19 bases between the germline ends. CDR3 sequence (DNA): TGTGCCAGCAGCTCGGGAGCCAGGGTCTTCGGCACTGAAGCTTTCTTT. It yields the protein CASSSGARVFGTEAFF.

This clone came up once. The genes are TRBV4-3 and TRBJ2-3; TRBD2 might be the D (7 bases). This CDR3 contains 16 residues. Trimming pared 0 bases from V and 6 bases from J, leaving 16 bases between. Per the germline V gene, CDR1 is LGHNA and CDR2 is YSLEER. CDR3 in amino acids: CASSQDTGGPGDTQYF. In DNA form, the CDR3 reads TGCGCCAGCAGCCAAGACACGGGGGGCCCGGGGGATACGCAGTATTTT.

The rearrangement uses TRBV4-1 and TRBJ1-2; TRBD1 is a possible D gene (6 bases). This CDR3 has 15 amino acids. The V end was cut by 1 base, the J end by 0 bases, with 9 bases between. Germline V lookup: CDR1 MGHRA, CDR2 YSYEKL. CDR3 nucleotide sequence: TGCGCCAGCAGCCAAGGGACAGTTACTAACTATGGCTACACCTTC. Translated: CASSQGTVTNYGYTF.

This clone was observed once. This rearrangement joins TRBV19 to TRBJ1-5, with a weak D call TRBD1 (6 bases). This CDR3 is 14 amino acids long. Looked up from germline, CDR1 is LNHDA and CDR2 is SQIVND (reference sequence). The V end was cut by 6 bases, the J end by 5 bases, with 14 bases between. The CDR3 DNA reads TGTGCCAGTAGACAGGGTGGAGGATATCAGCCCCAGCATTTT. Protein sequence: CASRQGGGYQPQHF.

The CDR3 loop is CASSRAGSRRGYTF. The CDR3 nucleotides read TGTGCCAGCTCACGAGCCGGCTCCAGGCGCGGCTACACCTTC. The J gene is TRBJ1-2, the V gene TRBV18; D remains ambiguous. Trimming stripped 4 bases from V and 8 bases from J, with 17 bases between. This CDR3 has 14 residues. Germline V gene data show CDR1 as KGHSH and CDR2 as LQKENI.

J is TRBJ2-3 and V is TRBV7-3, with D tentatively TRBD1 (6 bases). This CDR3 comprises 13 residues. The germline V gene has CDR1 SGHTA and CDR2 FQGTGA. Trimming cost V 1 base and J 6 bases, with 8 bases left between them. CDR3 in DNA: TGTGCCAGCAGCTTAAGGGGGCCTGATACGCAGTATTTT. Protein: CASSLRGPDTQYF.